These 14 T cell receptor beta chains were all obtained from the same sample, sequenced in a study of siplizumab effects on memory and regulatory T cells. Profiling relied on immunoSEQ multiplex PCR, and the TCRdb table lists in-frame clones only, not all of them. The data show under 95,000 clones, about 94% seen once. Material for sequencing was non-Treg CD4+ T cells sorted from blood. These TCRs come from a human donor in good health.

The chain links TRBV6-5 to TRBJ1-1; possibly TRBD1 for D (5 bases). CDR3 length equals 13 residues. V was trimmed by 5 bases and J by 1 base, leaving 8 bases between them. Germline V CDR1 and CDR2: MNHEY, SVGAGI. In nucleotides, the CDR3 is TGTGCCAGCAGTGCCAGGGCGAACACTGAAGCTTTCTTT. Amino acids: CASSARANTEAFF.

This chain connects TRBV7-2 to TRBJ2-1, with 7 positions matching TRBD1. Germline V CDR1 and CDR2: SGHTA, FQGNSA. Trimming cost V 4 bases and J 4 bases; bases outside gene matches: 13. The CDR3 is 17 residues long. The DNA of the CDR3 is TGTGCCAGCAGCTCGGGACAGCCTCAAGTCGGGTACAATGAGCAGTTCTTC. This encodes CASSSGQPQVGYNEQFF.

CDR3 sequence: CASSQDGPEGNQPQHF. CDR3 nucleotide sequence: TGTGCCAGCAGCCAAGATGGACCGGAGGGCAATCAGCCCCAGCATTTT. This chain uses TRBV4-2 with TRBJ1-5, with no clear D. Trimming took 0 bases from V and 2 from J, leaving 11 bases between them. Per the germline V gene, CDR1 is LGHNA and CDR2 is YNFKEQ. The CDR3 extends over 16 amino acids.

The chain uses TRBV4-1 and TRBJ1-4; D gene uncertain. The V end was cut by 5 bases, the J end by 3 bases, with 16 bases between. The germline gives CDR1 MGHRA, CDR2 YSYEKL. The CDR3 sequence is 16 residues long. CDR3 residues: CASSGTPGRPNEKLFF. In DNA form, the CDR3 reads TGCGCCAGCAGCGGAACGCCCGGGCGGCCTAATGAAAAACTGTTTTTT.

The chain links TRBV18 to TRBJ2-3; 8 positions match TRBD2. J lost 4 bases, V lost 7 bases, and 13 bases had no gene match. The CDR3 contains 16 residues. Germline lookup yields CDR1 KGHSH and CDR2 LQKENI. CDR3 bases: TGTGCCAGCTACCACCTGCCCGGGGGGGCCTCAGATACGCAGTATTTT. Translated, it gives CASYHLPGGASDTQYF.

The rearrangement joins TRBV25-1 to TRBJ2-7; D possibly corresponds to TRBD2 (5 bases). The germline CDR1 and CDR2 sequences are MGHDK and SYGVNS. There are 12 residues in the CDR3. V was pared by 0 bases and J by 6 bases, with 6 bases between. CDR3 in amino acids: CASSEYGVEQYF. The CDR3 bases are TGTGCCAGCAGTGAATACGGGGTCGAGCAGTACTTC.

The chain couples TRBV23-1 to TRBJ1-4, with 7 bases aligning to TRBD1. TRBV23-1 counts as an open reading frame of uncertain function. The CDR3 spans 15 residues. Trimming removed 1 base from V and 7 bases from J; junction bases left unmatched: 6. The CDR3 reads CASSQFRDSREKLFF. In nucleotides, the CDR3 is TGCGCCAGCAGTCAATTCCGGGACAGTCGTGAAAAACTGTTTTTT.

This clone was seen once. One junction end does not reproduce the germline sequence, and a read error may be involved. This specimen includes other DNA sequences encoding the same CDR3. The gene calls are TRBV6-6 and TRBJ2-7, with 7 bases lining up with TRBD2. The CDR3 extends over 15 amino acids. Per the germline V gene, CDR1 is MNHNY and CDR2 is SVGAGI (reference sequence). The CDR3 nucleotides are TGTGCCAGCAGCCCAGCCAGCGGGGAGGAGTACGAACAGTACTTC. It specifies CASSPASGEEYEQYF.

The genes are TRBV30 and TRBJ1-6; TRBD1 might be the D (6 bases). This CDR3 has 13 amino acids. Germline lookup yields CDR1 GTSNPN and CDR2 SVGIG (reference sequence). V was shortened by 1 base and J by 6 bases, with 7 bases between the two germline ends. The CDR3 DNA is TGTGCCTGGAGTGGACAGGCTAATTCACCCCTCCACTTT. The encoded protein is CAWSGQANSPLHF.

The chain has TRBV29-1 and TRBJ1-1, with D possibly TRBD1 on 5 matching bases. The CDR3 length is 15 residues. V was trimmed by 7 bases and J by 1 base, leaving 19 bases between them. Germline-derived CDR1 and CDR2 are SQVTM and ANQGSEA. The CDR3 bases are TGCAGCGGGATGGGGTCACAGGAGAAGAACACTGAAGCTTTCTTT. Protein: CSGMGSQEKNTEAFF.

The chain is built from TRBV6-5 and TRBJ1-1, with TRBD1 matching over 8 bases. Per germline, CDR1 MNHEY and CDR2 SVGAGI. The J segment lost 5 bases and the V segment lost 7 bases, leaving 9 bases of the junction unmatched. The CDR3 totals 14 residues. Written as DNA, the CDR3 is TGTGCCAGCAAAGGCCAGGGGGCAGGTACTGAAGCTTTCTTT. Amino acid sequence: CASKGQGAGTEAFF.

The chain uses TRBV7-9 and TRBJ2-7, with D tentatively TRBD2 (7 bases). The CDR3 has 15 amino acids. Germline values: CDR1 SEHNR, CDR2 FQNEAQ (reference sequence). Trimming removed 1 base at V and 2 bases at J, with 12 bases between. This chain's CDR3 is CASSLEGGGAYEQYF. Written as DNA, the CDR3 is TGTGCCAGCAGCTTAGAGGGAGGGGGTGCCTACGAGCAGTACTTC. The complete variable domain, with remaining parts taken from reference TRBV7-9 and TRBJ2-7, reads DTGVSQNPRHKITKRGQNVTFRCDPISEHNRLYWYRQTLGQGPEFLTYFQNEAQLEKSRLLSDRFSAERPKGSFSTLEIQRTEQGDSAMYLCASSLEGGGAYEQYFGPGTRLTVT.

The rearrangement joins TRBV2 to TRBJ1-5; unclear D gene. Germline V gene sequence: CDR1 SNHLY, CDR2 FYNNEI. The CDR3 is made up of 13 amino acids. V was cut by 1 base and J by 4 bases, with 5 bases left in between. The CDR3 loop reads CASSEETNQPQHF. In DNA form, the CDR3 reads TGTGCCAGCAGTGAAGAAACGAATCAGCCCCAGCATTTT.

The CDR3 DNA is TGTGCCAGCAGCATTAGGCCTAGAGGCGAGGGGGACGCTGGCTACACCTTC. It encodes CASSIRPRGEGDAGYTF. The genes are TRBV7-9 and TRBJ1-2; D is perhaps TRBD1 (6 bases). Germline V gene sequence: CDR1 SEHNR, CDR2 FQNEAQ (reference sequence). V was trimmed by 5 bases and J by 7 bases, leaving 26 bases between them. This CDR3 is 17 amino acids long.